This T cell receptor (beta chain) appears in the sequencing data of a study of blood T cell repertoires in COVID-19. Sequenced by immunoSEQ multiplex PCR; TCRdb stores in-frame clones only, minus some. In the table there are 160,000 or so clones, 70% to 90% of which are singletons. This CDR3 has 16 residues. V lost 7 bases to trimming and J lost 1 base; unmatched junction nucleotides: 4. Germline V gene sequence: CDR1 MGHRA, CDR2 YSYEKL. The sample comprised peripheral blood. This TCR was sampled from a man aged 40-49 years with acute or convalescent COVID-19. The rearrangement uses TRBV4-1 and TRBJ2-6; TRBD1 aligns across 10 bases. This CDR3 is CASKPGQGSGANVLTF. DNA for the CDR3: TGCGCCAGCAAACCGGGACAGGGGTCTGGGGCCAACGTCCTGACTTTC.